These T cell receptor beta chains were read from a single sample in a study of blood T cell repertoires in COVID-19. Assay: immunoSEQ multiplex PCR; the TCRdb copy retains only in-frame clones and omits some. This sample has about 180,000 clones, with about four fifths found just once. Sequencing used peripheral blood. The receptors derive from an older woman with COVID-19, enrolled during active disease. Each CDR3 is given with its conserved first and last residue. D genes are given only for firm matches. Where a row states a size, it is once, few, many or the class of an expanded clone; other rows omit it.

>TRBV5-4|TRBJ1-4|NA|NA
CASSSGATNEKLFF
TGTGCCAGCAGCTCCGGAGCAACTAATGAAAAACTGTTTTTT
>TRBV9|TRBJ2-1|NA|NA
CASSPRENEQFF
TGTGCCAGCAGCCCGCGGGAAAATGAGCAGTTCTTC
>TRBV7-2|TRBJ2-1|NA|TRBD2
CASSRTSDYNEQFF
TGTGCCAGCAGCCGTACTAGCGACTACAATGAGCAGTTCTTC
>TRBV24-1|TRBJ2-2|NA|TRBD2
CATSETSGRATGELFF
TGTGCCACCAGTGAAACAAGCGGGAGGGCCACCGGGGAGCTGTTTTTT
>TRBV29-1|TRBJ2-5|NA|TRBD2
CSVEGVASGSEETQYF
TGCAGCGTTGAAGGGGTAGCTAGCGGGAGTGAAGAGACCCAGTACTTC
>TRBV29-1|TRBJ1-4|NA|NA
CSALSPSNEKLFF
TGCAGCGCGCTATCCCCCTCTAATGAAAAACTGTTTTTT
>TRBV7-2|TRBJ2-1|NA|TRBD2
CASSRPAGGQSYNEQFF
TGTGCCAGCAGCCGCCCAGCGGGAGGGCAATCCTACAATGAGCAGTTCTTC
>TRBV10-1|TRBJ2-1|NA|TRBD2
CASSSTSGRDEQFF
TGCGCCAGCAGTTCGACTAGCGGGAGGGATGAGCAGTTCTTC
>TRBV7-2|TRBJ2-1|NA|NA
CASSLDIRSYNEQFF
TGTGCCAGCAGCTTAGACATCCGTTCCTACAATGAGCAGTTCTTC
>TRBV19|TRBJ2-1|NA|TRBD2
CASTGRPWGEQFF
TGTGCCAGTACCGGGAGGCCCTGGGGGGAGCAGTTCTTC
>TRBV7-2|TRBJ2-5|NA|NA
CASSLTTGIRETQYF
TGTGCCAGCAGCTTAACTACGGGGATTCGCGAGACCCAGTACTTC
>TRBV9|TRBJ1-1|NA|TRBD1
CASSVAAQGAGNTEAFF
TGTGCCAGCAGCGTAGCGGCACAGGGGGCGGGAAACACTGAAGCTTTCTTT
>TRBV7-3|TRBJ2-5|NA|TRBD2
CASSLGLGQETQYF
TGTGCCAGCAGCCTTGGACTAGGCCAAGAGACCCAGTACTTC
>TRBV10-3|TRBJ2-5|NA|TRBD2
CAISLAGAPQETQYF
TGTGCCATCAGTCTAGCGGGAGCCCCTCAAGAGACCCAGTACTTC
>TRBV10-1|TRBJ2-7|NA|NA
CASSESEFEQYF
TGCGCCAGCAGTGAGTCTGAGTTTGAGCAGTACTTC
>TRBV25-1|TRBJ1-1|NA|NA
CASSRGGEGEAFF
TGTGCCAGCAGCAGAGGGGGTGAGGGTGAAGCTTTCTTT
>TRBV5-1|TRBJ1-2|NA|TRBD1
CASSHSGQGYGYTF
TGCGCCAGCAGCCATTCCGGACAGGGGTATGGCTACACCTTC
>TRBV19|TRBJ2-2|NA|NA
CASSSDRSPRTGELFF
TGTGCCAGTAGTTCTGACAGGTCCCCGAGGACCGGGGAGCTGTTTTTT
>TRBV27|TRBJ2-1|NA|TRBD2
CASIGTGLAYNEQFF
TGTGCCAGCATTGGGACGGGACTAGCCTACAATGAGCAGTTCTTC
>TRBV4-1|TRBJ2-7|NA|TRBD2
CASSQEYLAGWYEQYF
TGCGCCAGCAGCCAGGAATATCTAGCGGGGTGGTACGAGCAGTACTTC
>TRBV9|TRBJ2-2|few|NA
CASSVLSGEANTGELFF
TGTGCCAGCAGCGTATTGTCGGGAGAAGCGAACACCGGGGAGCTGTTTTTT
>TRBV2|TRBJ2-5|NA|TRBD2
CASIPLGASGQETQYF
TGTGCCAGCATTCCCTTGGGTGCTAGCGGACAAGAGACCCAGTACTTC
>TRBV7-8|TRBJ2-5|NA|NA
CASSSRQDRTQETQYF
TGTGCCAGCAGCTCTAGACAGGATCGAACCCAAGAGACCCAGTACTTC
>TRBV7-2|TRBJ1-1|NA|NA
CASSLIPNTEAFF
TGTGCCAGCAGCTTAATCCCTAACACTGAAGCTTTCTTT
>TRBV16|TRBJ2-1|once|TRBD2
CASSKAGGMYNEQFF
TGTGCCAGCAGCAAAGCGGGAGGGATGTACAATGAGCAGTTCTTC
>TRBV29-1|TRBJ1-1|few|NA
CSVVAGVNTEAFF
TGCAGCGTTGTGGCAGGCGTGAACACTGAAGCTTTCTTT
>TRBV5-4|TRBJ2-7|NA|TRBD2
CASSRTSESSYEQYF
TGTGCCAGCAGCCGGACTAGCGAGTCCTCCTACGAGCAGTACTTC
>TRBV9|TRBJ1-6|NA|NA
CASSVGQVNSPLHF
TGTGCCAGCAGCGTAGGTCAGGTCAATTCACCCCTCCACTTT
>TRBV19|TRBJ2-7|NA|NA
CASSKPNAYEQYF
TGTGCCAGTAGTAAGCCGAATGCCTACGAGCAGTACTTC
>TRBV7-2|TRBJ2-1|NA|TRBD2
CASSRTSGPYNEQFF
TGTGCCAGCAGCAGGACTAGCGGACCATACAATGAGCAGTTCTTC
>TRBV19|TRBJ1-1|NA|TRBD1
CASSPRDRGRWTEAFF
TGTGCCAGTAGTCCCCGGGACAGGGGTCGGTGGACTGAAGCTTTCTTT
>TRBV2|TRBJ2-5|NA|TRBD2
CASSGGLAGTQYF
TGTGCCAGCAGTGGGGGACTAGCGGGAACCCAGTACTTC
>TRBV5-1|TRBJ2-7|NA|NA
CASSLATGYEQYF
TGCGCCAGCAGCTTGGCTACAGGTTACGAGCAGTACTTC
>TRBV7-3|TRBJ2-1|few|TRBD1
CASSPDRGRVNEQFF
TGTGCCAGCAGCCCAGACAGGGGCAGGGTCAATGAGCAGTTCTTC
>TRBV5-1|TRBJ1-2|NA|TRBD1
CASSPRTGGRLTNYGYTF
TGCGCCAGCAGCCCCCGGACAGGGGGGCGTCTTACTAACTATGGCTACACCTTC
>TRBV28|TRBJ2-7|NA|TRBD2
CASSLYGPVGGRGNYEQYF
TGTGCCAGCAGTTTATATGGACCCGTCGGCGGGAGAGGGAACTACGAGCAGTACTTC
>TRBV7-8|TRBJ2-7|NA|TRBD1
CASSFSGGVYEQYF
TGTGCCAGCAGCTTTTCAGGGGGTGTCTACGAGCAGTACTTC
>TRBV27|TRBJ1-2|NA|NA
CASSSNYYGYTF
TGTGCCAGCAGTTCTAACTACTATGGCTACACCTTC
>TRBV3-1/TRBV3-2|TRBJ2-7|NA|TRBD1
CASSRAGGKSYEQYF
TGTGCCAGCAGCCGCGCAGGGGGCAAATCCTACGAGCAGTACTTC
>TRBV20-1|TRBJ2-7|NA|NA
CSARLSYEQYF
TGCAGTGCTAGACTTTCCTACGAGCAGTACTTC
>TRBV19|TRBJ2-3|NA|TRBD1
CASSSGGPTDTQYF
TGTGCCAGTAGCTCAGGGGGCCCCACAGATACGCAGTATTTT
>TRBV18|TRBJ1-2|NA|TRBD1
CASSPSGQGEYGYTF
TGTGCCAGCTCACCTTCGGGACAGGGGGAATATGGCTACACCTTC
>TRBV5-1|TRBJ2-7|NA|NA
CASSMGYRAYEQYF
TGCGCCAGCAGTATGGGATACAGGGCCTACGAGCAGTACTTC
>TRBV7-2|TRBJ1-4|NA|TRBD1
CASRPSGGANEKLFF
TGTGCCAGCAGACCTTCAGGGGGCGCAAATGAAAAACTGTTTTTT
>TRBV25-1|TRBJ2-2|NA|TRBD1
CASSVAGQGAGELFF
TGTGCCAGCAGTGTAGCGGGACAGGGGGCCGGGGAGCTGTTTTTT
>TRBV7-3|TRBJ1-6|NA|TRBD1
CASSLTSGGSSPLHF
TGTGCCAGCAGCTTAACGTCAGGGGGCTCCTCACCCCTCCACTTT
>TRBV7-2|TRBJ2-5|NA|NA
CASSLDIPRRGTAETQYF
TGTGCCAGCAGCTTAGATATCCCCCGTAGAGGTACGGCGGAGACCCAGTACTTC
>TRBV4-2|TRBJ1-5|NA|NA
CASSQSRGSNQPQHF
TGTGCCAGCAGCCAAAGCCGCGGCAGCAATCAGCCCCAGCATTTT
>TRBV18|TRBJ2-7|NA|TRBD1
CASSQYSGTGRDEQYF
TGTGCCAGCTCACAATACTCCGGGACAGGGCGCGACGAGCAGTACTTC
>TRBV7-9|TRBJ1-1|NA|NA
CASSFTADTEAFF
TGTGCCAGCAGCTTTACCGCAGACACTGAAGCTTTCTTT